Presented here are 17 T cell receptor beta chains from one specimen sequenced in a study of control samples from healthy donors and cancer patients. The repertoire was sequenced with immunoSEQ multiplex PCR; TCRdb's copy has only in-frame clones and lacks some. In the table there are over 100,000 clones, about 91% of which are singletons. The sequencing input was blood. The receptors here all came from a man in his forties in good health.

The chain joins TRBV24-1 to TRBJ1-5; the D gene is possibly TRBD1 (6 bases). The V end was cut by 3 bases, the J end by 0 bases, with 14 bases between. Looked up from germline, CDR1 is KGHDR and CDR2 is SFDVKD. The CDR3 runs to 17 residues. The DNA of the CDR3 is TGTGCCACCAGTGATCATACAGGGTCCCCTAGCAATCAGCCCCAGCATTTT. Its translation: CATSDHTGSPSNQPQHF.

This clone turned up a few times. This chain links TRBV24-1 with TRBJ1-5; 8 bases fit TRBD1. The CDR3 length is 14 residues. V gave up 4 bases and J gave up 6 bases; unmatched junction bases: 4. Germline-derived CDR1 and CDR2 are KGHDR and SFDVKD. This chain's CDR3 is CATSEGQGSQPQHF. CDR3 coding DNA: TGTGCCACCAGTGAAGGACAGGGAAGTCAGCCCCAGCATTTT.

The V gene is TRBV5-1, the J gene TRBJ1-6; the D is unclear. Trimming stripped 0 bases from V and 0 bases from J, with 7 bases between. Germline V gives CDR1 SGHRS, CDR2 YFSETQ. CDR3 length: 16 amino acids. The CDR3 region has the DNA TGCGCCAGCAGCTTGGACAGCCTCTCCTATAATTCACCCCTCCACTTT. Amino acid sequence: CASSLDSLSYNSPLHF.

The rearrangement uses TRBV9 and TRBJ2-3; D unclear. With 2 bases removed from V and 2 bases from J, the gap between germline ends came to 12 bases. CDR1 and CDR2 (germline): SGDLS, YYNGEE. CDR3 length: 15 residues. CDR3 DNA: TGTGCCAGCAGCGTTACACCTGCCTTCACAGATACGCAGTATTTT. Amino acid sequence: CASSVTPAFTDTQYF.

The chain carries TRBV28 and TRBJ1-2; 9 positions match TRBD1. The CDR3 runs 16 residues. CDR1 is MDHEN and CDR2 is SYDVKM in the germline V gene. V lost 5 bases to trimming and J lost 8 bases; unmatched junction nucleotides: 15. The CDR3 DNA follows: TGTGCCAGCAGTCCCCTGAACTTGGGACAGGGAGGAGGCTACACCTTC. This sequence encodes CASSPLNLGQGGGYTF.

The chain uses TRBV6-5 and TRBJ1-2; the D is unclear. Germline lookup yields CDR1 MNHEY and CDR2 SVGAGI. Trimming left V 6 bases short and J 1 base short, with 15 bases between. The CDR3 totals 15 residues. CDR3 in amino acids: CASRDPQTLNYGYTF. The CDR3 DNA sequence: TGTGCCAGCAGAGACCCGCAGACCCTTAACTATGGCTACACCTTC.

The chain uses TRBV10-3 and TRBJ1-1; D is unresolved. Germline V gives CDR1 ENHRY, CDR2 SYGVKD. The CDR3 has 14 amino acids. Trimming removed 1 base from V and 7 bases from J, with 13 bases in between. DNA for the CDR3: TGTGCCATCAGTGAGTACATAGGCAGGATTGAAGCTTTCTTT. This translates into CAISEYIGRIEAFF.

This CDR3 reads CASSVDRGQSFF. The CDR3 nucleotides are TGTGCCAGCAGCGTCGACAGGGGGCAATCTTTCTTT. V usage is TRBV9 and J usage is TRBJ1-1; 10 nucleotides align to TRBD1. Germline CDR1 SGDLS, CDR2 YYNGEE. Unmatched junction bases numbered 4, after V lost 2 bases and J lost 12 bases. The CDR3 has 12 amino acids.

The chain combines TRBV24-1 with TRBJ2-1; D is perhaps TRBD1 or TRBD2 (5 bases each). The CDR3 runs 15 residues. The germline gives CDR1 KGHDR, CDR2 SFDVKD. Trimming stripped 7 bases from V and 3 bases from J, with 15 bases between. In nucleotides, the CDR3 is TGTGCCACCAGCCCCCATGGGGGTCTCTACAATGAGCAGTTCTTC. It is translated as CATSPHGGLYNEQFF.

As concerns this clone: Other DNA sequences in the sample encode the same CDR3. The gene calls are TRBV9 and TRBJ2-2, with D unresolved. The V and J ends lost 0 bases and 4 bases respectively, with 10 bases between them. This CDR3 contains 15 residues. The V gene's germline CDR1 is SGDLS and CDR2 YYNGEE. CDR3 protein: CASSVVGGSTGELFF. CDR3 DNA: TGTGCCAGCAGCGTAGTAGGCGGATCCACCGGGGAGCTGTTTTTT.

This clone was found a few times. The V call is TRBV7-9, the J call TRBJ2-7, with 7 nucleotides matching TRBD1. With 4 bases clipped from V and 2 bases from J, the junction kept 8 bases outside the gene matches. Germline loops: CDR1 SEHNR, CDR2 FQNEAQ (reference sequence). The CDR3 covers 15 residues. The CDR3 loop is CASSSPGQTTYEQYF. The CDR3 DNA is TGTGCCAGCAGCTCGCCGGGACAGACGACCTACGAGCAGTACTTC.

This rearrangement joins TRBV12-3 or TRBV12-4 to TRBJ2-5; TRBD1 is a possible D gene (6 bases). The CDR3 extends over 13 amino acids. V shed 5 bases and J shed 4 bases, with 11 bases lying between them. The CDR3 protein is CASSRTQGETQYF. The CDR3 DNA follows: TGTGCCAGCAGTCGGACACAGGGAGAGACCCAGTACTTC.

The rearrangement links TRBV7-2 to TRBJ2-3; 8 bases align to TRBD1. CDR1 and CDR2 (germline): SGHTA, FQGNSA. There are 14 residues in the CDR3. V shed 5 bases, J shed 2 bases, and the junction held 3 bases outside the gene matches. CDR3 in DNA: TGTGCCAGCAGCCCAGGGGGCCCCACAGATACGCAGTATTTT. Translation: CASSPGGPTDTQYF. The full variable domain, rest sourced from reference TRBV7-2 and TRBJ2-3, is GAGVSQSPSNKVTEKGKDVELRCDPISGHTALYWYRQSLGQGLEFLIYFQGNSAPDKSGLPSDRFSAERTGGSVSTLTIQRTQQEDSAVYLCASSPGGPTDTQYFGPGTRLTVL.

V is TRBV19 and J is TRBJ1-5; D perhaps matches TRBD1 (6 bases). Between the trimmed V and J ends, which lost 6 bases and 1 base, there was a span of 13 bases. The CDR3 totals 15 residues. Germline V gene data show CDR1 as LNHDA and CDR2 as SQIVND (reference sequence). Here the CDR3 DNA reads TGTGCCAGTAGAGCAGGGGTTATCAGCAATCAGCCCCAGCATTTT. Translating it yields CASRAGVISNQPQHF.

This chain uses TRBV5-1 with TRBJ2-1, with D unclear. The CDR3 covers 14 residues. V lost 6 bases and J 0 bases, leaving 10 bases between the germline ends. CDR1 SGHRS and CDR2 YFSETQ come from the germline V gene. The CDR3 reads CASKVASSYNEQFF. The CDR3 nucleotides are TGCGCCAGCAAGGTAGCTAGCTCCTACAATGAGCAGTTCTTC.

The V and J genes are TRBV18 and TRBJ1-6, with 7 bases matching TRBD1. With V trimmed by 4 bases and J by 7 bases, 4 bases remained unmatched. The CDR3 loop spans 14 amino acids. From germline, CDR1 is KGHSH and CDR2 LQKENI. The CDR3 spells CASSRDRVNSPLHF. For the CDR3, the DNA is TGTGCCAGCTCACGCGACAGGGTCAATTCACCCCTCCACTTT.

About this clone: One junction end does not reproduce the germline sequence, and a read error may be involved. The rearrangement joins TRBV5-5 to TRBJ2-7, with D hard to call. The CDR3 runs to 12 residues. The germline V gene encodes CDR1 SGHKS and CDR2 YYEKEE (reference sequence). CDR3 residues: CASSFQGHVLEF. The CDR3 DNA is TGTGCCAGCAGCTTTCAAGGGCACGTTCTGGAGTTC. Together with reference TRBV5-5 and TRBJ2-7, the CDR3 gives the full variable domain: DAGVTQSPTHLIKTRGQQVTLRCSPISGHKSVSWYQQVLGQGPQFIFQYYEKEERGRGNFPDRFSARQFPNYSSELNVNALLLGDSALYLCASSFQGHVLEFGPGTRLTVT.